The 21 T cell receptor beta chains presented below share a single source sample, sequenced in a study of shared clonotypes between healthy human individuals. Generated by immunoSEQ multiplex PCR, the TCRdb table keeps only in-frame clones and is missing some. Of roughly 2.6 million clones in the sample, around 94% were seen once. Material: naive CD4+ T cells sorted from blood. Subset described: CD45RA+ positively selected. The source is a man between 18 and 35 years old in good health.

The V gene is TRBV5-1, the J gene TRBJ2-2; D is uncertain. The V and J ends lost 5 bases and 1 base respectively, with 9 bases between them. The CDR3 loop spans 14 amino acids. Germline assignment: CDR1 SGHRS and CDR2 YFSETQ. The chain's CDR3 is CASSVYKNTGELFF. The CDR3 DNA reads as TGCGCCAGCAGTGTCTACAAGAACACCGGGGAGCTGTTTTTT.

DNA of the CDR3: TGCGCCAGCAGCCAAGCTGGAGGACAGTCCTACAATGAGCAGTTCTTC. Residues: CASSQAGGQSYNEQFF. The J gene is TRBJ2-1, the V gene TRBV4-1; weak D call: TRBD1 (6 bases). The ends were cut back, 1 base at V and 1 base at J, with 11 bases in the middle. Per germline, CDR1 MGHRA and CDR2 YSYEKL. The CDR3 contains 16 residues.

This chain links TRBV9 with TRBJ2-3, with D possibly TRBD1 on 5 matching bases. Between the trimmed V and J ends, which lost 6 bases and 1 base, there was a span of 12 bases. This CDR3 spans 14 amino acids. The germline gives CDR1 SGDLS, CDR2 YYNGEE. The CDR3 bases are TGTGCCAGCAAACCAGGGTGGGGCACAGATACGCAGTATTTT. Protein sequence: CASKPGWGTDTQYF.

This clone was recorded only once. The sample has other DNA sequences that encode this CDR3 too. This rearrangement joins TRBV18 to TRBJ1-5; tentative D call: TRBD1 (6 bases). Between the trimmed V and J ends, which lost 3 bases and 4 bases, there was a span of 7 bases. The CDR3 runs 13 residues. Germline CDR1 reads KGHSH; CDR2 reads LQKENI. The CDR3 DNA follows: TGTGCCAGCTCACCTCAGGGGAATCAGCCCCAGCATTTT. This codes for CASSPQGNQPQHF. The full variable domain, with the rest looked up from reference TRBV18 and TRBJ1-5, is NAGVMQNPRHLVRRRGQEARLRCSPMKGHSHVYWYRQLPEEGLKFMVYLQKENIIDESGMPKERFSAEFPKEGPSILRIQQVVRGDSAAYFCASSPQGNQPQHFGDGTRLSIL.

To note about this clone: Other DNA sequences in the sample encode the same CDR3. This chain connects TRBV5-4 to TRBJ2-2; D is perhaps TRBD1 (5 bases). Germline lookup yields CDR1 SGHNT and CDR2 YYREEE (reference sequence). CDR3 length: 15 residues. Trimming pared 0 bases from V and 3 bases from J, leaving 9 bases between. The CDR3 DNA is TGTGCCAGCAGCTTGGGGCAGGGTGACACCGGGGAGCTGTTTTTT. This sequence encodes CASSLGQGDTGELFF. Full variable domain (rest looked up from reference TRBV5-4 and TRBJ2-2): ETGVTQSPTHLIKTRGQQVTLRCSSQSGHNTVSWYQQALGQGPQFIFQYYREEENGRGNFPPRFSGLQFPNYSSELNVNALELDDSALYLCASSLGQGDTGELFFGEGSRLTVL.

This clone was counted only a few times. The identical CDR3 is also encoded by other nucleotide sequences in the sample. The V call is TRBV29-1, the J call TRBJ1-1; 7 bases match TRBD1. Germline V gene sequence: CDR1 SQVTM, CDR2 ANQGSEA. The CDR3 loop spans 13 amino acids. The ends lost 6 bases at V and 1 base at J; junction bases unmatched: 5. The CDR3 loop reads CSVAGTANTEAFF. The CDR3 bases are TGCAGCGTGGCCGGGACAGCGAACACTGAAGCTTTCTTT.

This chain links TRBV10-3 with TRBJ2-2, with TRBD2 matching 8 bases. Germline loops: CDR1 ENHRY, CDR2 SYGVKD. The CDR3 sequence is 15 residues long. V gave up 10 bases and J gave up 4 bases; unmatched junction bases: 11. The CDR3 is CATTPGLEGTGELFF. CDR3 DNA: TGTGCCACCACCCCGGGACTAGAGGGCACCGGGGAGCTGTTTTTT.

This clone was seen only once. The chain joins TRBV7-2 to TRBJ1-5; D might be TRBD1 (6 bases). V was clipped by 5 bases and J by 6 bases, with 14 bases between them. CDR3 length equals 14 residues. The germline CDR1 and CDR2 sequences are SGHTA and FQGNSA. Written as DNA, the CDR3 is TGTGCCAGCAGCCTCGAGGGGGTCTCTCAGCCCCAGCATTTT. Its protein is CASSLEGVSQPQHF.

The V call is TRBV4-1, the J call TRBJ2-6; TRBD1 matches 8 bases. Germline CDR1 MGHRA, CDR2 YSYEKL. After removal of 0 bases from V and 3 bases from J, the junction contained 7 bases not matched to a gene. The length of the CDR3 is 18 residues. The CDR3 region is CASSQESQGASGANVLTF. CDR3 sequence (DNA): TGCGCCAGCAGCCAAGAATCCCAGGGGGCCAGTGGGGCCAACGTCCTGACTTTC.

The chain carries TRBV6-6 and TRBJ1-3; D unresolved. V was trimmed by 2 bases and J by 0 bases, leaving 8 bases between them. Germline CDR1 reads MNHNY; CDR2 reads SVGAGI (reference sequence). This CDR3 contains 15 residues. Written as DNA, the CDR3 is TGTGCCAGCAGTTACCGAGACGGCTCTGGAAACACCATATATTTT. Translation gives CASSYRDGSGNTIYF.

The rearrangement joins TRBV6-1 to TRBJ1-1; no firm D call. With 2 bases removed from V and 4 bases from J, the gap between germline ends came to 11 bases. Germline CDR1 MNHNS, CDR2 SASEGT. The CDR3 is made up of 14 amino acids. The CDR3 reads CASSEWAGATEAFF. In DNA form, the CDR3 reads TGTGCCAGCAGTGAATGGGCCGGTGCCACTGAAGCTTTCTTT.

With respect to this clone: This sample includes further DNA sequences coding for the same CDR3. The chain couples TRBV6-5 to TRBJ2-7; D call uncertain. The ends were cut back, 8 bases at V and 1 base at J, with 12 bases in the middle. Germline values: CDR1 MNHEY, CDR2 SVGAGI. The CDR3 totals 13 residues. The CDR3 DNA reads TGTGCCAGCCGCCGAGGTTTATCCTACGAGCAGTACTTC. This codes for CASRRGLSYEQYF.

CDR3 DNA: TGTGCCAGCATCCTCCGGGACCGAAATAATTCACCCCTCCACTTT. This sequence encodes CASILRDRNNSPLHF. The V call is TRBV6-6, the J call TRBJ1-6, with D perhaps TRBD1 (5 bases). The length of the CDR3 is 15 residues. Deletions cut 7 bases from V and 5 bases from J, with 15 bases between. Looked up from germline, CDR1 is MNHNY and CDR2 is SVGAGI (reference sequence).

The chain couples TRBV6-6 to TRBJ2-5, with 7 bases that match TRBD1. The germline gives CDR1 MNHNY, CDR2 SVGAGI (reference sequence). The ends lost 7 bases at V and 1 base at J; junction bases unmatched: 9. The length of the CDR3 is 15 residues. CDR3 protein: CASTDYRGPQETQYF. The DNA of the CDR3 is TGTGCCAGCACCGACTACAGGGGACCCCAAGAGACCCAGTACTTC.

The rearrangement links TRBV6-5 to TRBJ2-1, with D perhaps given as TRBD1 or TRBD2 (6 bases each). Between the trimmed V and J ends, which lost 6 bases and 3 bases, there was a span of 12 bases. The CDR3 spans 14 residues. Germline V lookup: CDR1 MNHEY, CDR2 SVGAGI. The CDR3 region has the DNA TGTGCCAGCAGAGAAGGGGGGATCTACAATGAGCAGTTCTTC. Translated, it gives CASREGGIYNEQFF.

J is TRBJ2-7 and V is TRBV19, with 7 positions matching TRBD1. Germline loops: CDR1 LNHDA, CDR2 SQIVND (reference sequence). The CDR3 has 14 amino acids. V was pared by 3 bases and J by 1 base, with 3 bases of the junction left unmatched. CDR3 nucleotides: TGTGCCAGTAGTATTGAACAGGGGTCCTACGAGCAGTACTTC. The encoded protein is CASSIEQGSYEQYF.

V and J are TRBV27 and TRBJ2-5; the D is unclear. The J call may be mistaken, given a closer DNA end match to TRBJ2-7. CDR1 is MNHEY, CDR2 SMNVEV, per germline (reference sequence). The CDR3 extends over 13 amino acids. The DNA for the CDR3 is TGTGCCAGCAGTTTTCTAGGAGTCTACGAGCAGTACTTC. This translates into CASSFLGVYEQYF.

The chain links TRBV6-6 to TRBJ1-1, with D possibly matching TRBD1 (6 bases). The CDR3 extends over 15 amino acids. CDR1 and CDR2 from the germline V gene are MNHNY and SVGAGI (reference sequence). Trimming removed 0 bases from V and 3 bases from J, with 11 bases in between. The CDR3 is CASSYSWGLDTEAFF. CDR3 DNA: TGTGCCAGCAGTTACTCATGGGGGCTTGACACTGAAGCTTTCTTT.

The chain employs TRBV5-1 and TRBJ2-5; D not resolved. V lost 0 bases, J lost 4 bases, and 10 bases lay in between. This CDR3 has 14 amino acids. Germline V gives CDR1 SGHRS, CDR2 YFSETQ. The DNA of the CDR3 is TGCGCCAGCAGCTTGGCCTATGTGGGAGAGACCCAGTACTTC. Its translation is CASSLAYVGETQYF.

The rearrangement links TRBV6-6 to TRBJ1-2; the D is unclear. The V end was cut by 11 bases, the J end by 5 bases, with 12 bases between. Germline CDR1 MNHNY, CDR2 SVGAGI (reference sequence). CDR3 length equals 11 residues. The CDR3 reads CAGTRGYGYTF. Written as DNA, the CDR3 is TGTGCCGGAACAAGAGGATATGGCTACACCTTC.

The chain couples TRBV29-1 to TRBJ2-7; 7 nucleotides agree with TRBD1. V gave up 4 bases and J gave up 5 bases; unmatched junction bases: 5. This CDR3 region has 12 residues. The V gene's germline CDR1 is SQVTM and CDR2 ANQGSEA. Written as DNA, the CDR3 is TGCAGCGTTGGGATAGGGGGCAACGAGCAGTACTTC. It codes for CSVGIGGNEQYF.